This TCR beta chain was captured by sequencing in a study of shared clonotypes between healthy human individuals. Study overall: The study drew on a couple of women and a few men aged 18 to 49 as donors.

Germline V gives CDR1 MNHEY, CDR2 SVGAGI. Unmatched junction bases numbered 9, after V lost 6 bases and J lost 7 bases. This CDR3 comprises 15 residues. Libraries were prepared by immunoSEQ multiplex PCR; TCRdb keeps only in-frame clonotypes and omits some of them. There are about 2.4 million clones in the sample; over 85% occur only once, and 0.13% to 0.15% lies in the top ten. The sequence was obtained from a man aged 18 to 35 in good health. The sequencing input was naive CD4+ T cells sorted from blood. Subset specified: CD45RA+ positively selected. This sequence joins TRBV6-5 and TRBJ1-6; 7 nucleotides align to TRBD1. The CDR3 protein is CASRAEGTANSPLHF. In DNA, the CDR3 is TGTGCCAGCAGAGCGGAGGGGACAGCGAATTCACCCCTCCACTTT.